This TCR beta chain stems from a study of cytotoxic CD8 clonotypes in ibrutinib-treated CLL. Study-wide background: The taking of response samples occurred after a median roughly twelve months of treatment, with a range of 6 to 36. Whole-study results and caveats: Baseline clonality, above age-matched healthy donor levels, tracked circulating CD8+ T-cell counts.

The V end was cut by 10 bases, the J end by 6 bases, with 19 bases between. The CDR3 totals 13 residues. Germline values: CDR1 MNHNS, CDR2 SASEGT. As to this clone: Its antigen is still unknown.

Measured with immunoSEQ multiplex PCR; TCRdb has only the in-frame clones, and not every one. This sample has fewer than 25,000 clones, with about 75% found just once. The receptor was derived from a human donor with chronic lymphocytic leukemia. The sample in question was PBMCs, obtained after 24 months of ibrutinib treatment. The genes are TRBV6-1 and TRBJ2-7; perhaps TRBD1 as D (5 bases). CDR3 sequence reads: CATFGAGFIEQYF. The CDR3 bases are TGTGCCACCTTTGGAGCAGGGTTCATCGAGCAGTACTTC.